Listed here are 21 T cell receptor beta chains from one sample, sequenced in a study of technical replicates of blood from a handful of donors. Profiling relied on immunoSEQ multiplex PCR, and the TCRdb table lists in-frame clones only, not all of them. The table has almost 65,000 clones, more than 75% seen once. Sequencing was carried out using PBMCs. The receptors here all came from a human donor in good health. Some clones in this sample may be carry-over from other donors' samples.

The chain couples TRBV14 to TRBJ2-1, with a tentative D call TRBD2 (6 bases). The ends were cut back, 4 bases at V and 9 bases at J, with 13 bases in the middle. CDR1 is SGHDN, CDR2 FVKESK, per germline. This CDR3 is built from 13 residues. The chain's CDR3 is CASSLQVEGEQFF. CDR3 nucleotide sequence: TGTGCCAGCAGCCTGCAGGTGGAGGGTGAGCAGTTCTTC.

The chain is built from TRBV30 and TRBJ1-1; TRBD1 might be the D (5 bases). This CDR3 spans 11 amino acids. Per the germline V gene, CDR1 is GTSNPN and CDR2 is SVGIG (reference sequence). The V and J ends lost 4 bases and 6 bases respectively, with 9 bases between them. Here the CDR3 DNA reads TGTGCCTGGATAGGGGCGGCTGAAGCTTTCTTT. This encodes CAWIGAAEAFF.

The V gene is TRBV10-3, the J gene TRBJ2-7; 15 nucleotides agree with TRBD2. Germline V gene data show CDR1 as ENHRY and CDR2 as SYGVKD. J was trimmed by 6 bases and V by 11 bases; bases with no gene match: 11. The CDR3 totals 15 residues. The CDR3: CASRTSGGEKGEQYF. The CDR3 coding sequence is TGTGCCTCTCGGACTAGCGGGGGGGAGAAGGGCGAGCAGTACTTC.

The chain joins TRBV4-3 to TRBJ2-5, with D tentatively TRBD2 (5 bases). The germline V gene encodes CDR1 LGHNA and CDR2 YSLEER. CDR3 length equals 18 residues. V lost 0 bases to trimming and J lost 2 bases, with 19 bases between them. DNA of the CDR3: TGCGCCAGCAGCCAAGATATCAGGAGACTACCGGAACAAGAGACCCAGTACTTC. It encodes CASSQDIRRLPEQETQYF.

This clone was observed once. The V call is TRBV7-9, the J call TRBJ1-2; D ambiguous. The length of the CDR3 is 18 residues. Germline CDR1 reads SEHNR; CDR2 reads FQNEAQ (reference sequence). V lost 6 bases and J 8 bases, leaving 31 bases between the germline ends. The CDR3: CASSFSYPRAGSSEGYTF. The CDR3 bases are TGTGCCAGCAGTTTTTCCTATCCCCGTGCGGGGAGTTCTGAGGGCTACACCTTC.

The CDR3 protein is CASSPLQGQETQYF. The CDR3 DNA reads TGTGCCAGCTCACCACTTCAGGGGCAAGAGACCCAGTACTTC. The J gene is TRBJ2-5, the V gene TRBV18; tentatively, D is TRBD1 (6 bases). The V gene's germline CDR1 is KGHSH and CDR2 LQKENI. The V end was cut by 1 base, the J end by 2 bases, with 8 bases between. This CDR3 contains 14 residues.

This chain links TRBV4-1 with TRBJ1-3; D is uncertain. Germline loops: CDR1 MGHRA, CDR2 YSYEKL. V gave up 0 bases and J gave up 4 bases, with 7 bases separating them. The CDR3 runs to 14 residues. Here the CDR3 DNA reads TGCGCCAGCAGCCAAGATCCGCTAGGAAACACCATATATTTT. This sequence encodes CASSQDPLGNTIYF.

The chain recombines TRBV2 with TRBJ2-7; a possible D gene is TRBD1 (6 bases). Trimming took 0 bases from V and 6 from J, leaving 12 bases between them. This CDR3 is built from 14 residues. The germline V gene has CDR1 SNHLY and CDR2 FYNNEI. CDR3 coding DNA: TGTGCCAGCAGTGAAGCGCTTCGAGGGGGCGAGCAGTACTTC. The encoded protein is CASSEALRGGEQYF.

The genes are TRBV7-7 and TRBJ1-6; possible D gene TRBD1, 5 bases. Deletions cut 3 bases from V and 9 bases from J, with 18 bases between. CDR1 is SSHAT and CDR2 is FNYEAQ in the germline V gene (reference sequence). The CDR3 spans 16 residues. Here the CDR3 reads CASSFEHEVQGSPLHF. The CDR3 DNA is TGTGCCAGCAGCTTTGAACATGAGGTCCAGGGTTCACCCCTCCACTTT.

The chain combines TRBV19 with TRBJ2-7; 11 bases align to TRBD2. The CDR3 consists of 15 residues. From germline, CDR1 is LNHDA and CDR2 SQIVND (reference sequence). V lost 2 bases and J lost 2; bases outside the gene matches: 2. CDR3 sequence reads: CASSITSGSTYEQYF. The CDR3 DNA reads as TGTGCCAGTAGTATAACTAGCGGGAGTACCTACGAGCAGTACTTC.

The chain links TRBV27 to TRBJ2-7, with 9 bases fitting TRBD2. V lost 3 bases to trimming and J lost 2 bases; unmatched junction nucleotides: 5. CDR1 is MNHEY and CDR2 is SMNVEV in the germline V gene (reference sequence). The CDR3 sequence is 15 residues long. CDR3 sequence: CASSLTAGGAYEQYF. DNA for the CDR3: TGTGCCAGCAGTTTGACCGCGGGGGGGGCCTACGAGCAGTACTTC.

The J gene is TRBJ2-7, the V gene TRBV11-2; 8 bases line up with TRBD2. Germline V gene lookup returns CDR1 SGHAT and CDR2 FQNNGV. This CDR3 is 14 amino acids long. V trimming: 5 bases; J trimming: 6 bases; junction bases outside the gene matches: 9. The CDR3 here is CASSHSGGPFEQYF. In nucleotides, the CDR3 is TGTGCCAGCAGCCACAGCGGGGGTCCTTTCGAGCAGTACTTC.

The chain carries TRBV2 and TRBJ2-2; 10 bases map to TRBD2. CDR3 length: 15 amino acids. Germline V lookup: CDR1 SNHLY, CDR2 FYNNEI. Losses at the gene ends were 7 bases for V and 3 bases for J; bases not matched to a gene: 5. In DNA form, the CDR3 reads TGTGCCAGCAACCCCCTAGCGGGGGACACCGGGGAGCTGTTTTTT. It specifies CASNPLAGDTGELFF.

The rearrangement joins TRBV27 to TRBJ2-7; 7 nucleotides line up with TRBD2. Germline CDR1 MNHEY, CDR2 SMNVEV (reference sequence). V shed 6 bases and J 4 bases; nucleotides not matched to a gene: 3. The CDR3 is 12 residues long. The CDR3 spells CASSGGSYEQYF. The CDR3 nucleotides read TGTGCCAGCAGCGGGGGGTCTTACGAGCAGTACTTC.

The chain uses TRBV2 and TRBJ1-5; D gene unclear. The CDR3 is made up of 11 amino acids. V lost 3 bases to trimming and J lost 10 bases, with 7 bases between them. Germline lookup yields CDR1 SNHLY and CDR2 FYNNEI. The CDR3 nucleotides are TGTGCCAGCAGTGACCTAGGTCCCCAGCATTTT. The encoded protein is CASSDLGPQHF.

This chain uses TRBV27 with TRBJ1-6; TRBD1 matches at 9 bases. With 3 bases clipped from V and 12 bases from J, the junction kept 3 bases outside the gene matches. The CDR3 is made up of 13 amino acids. Germline V gene lookup returns CDR1 MNHEY and CDR2 SMNVEV (reference sequence). This CDR3 reads CASSFGQGQPLHF. CDR3 nucleotides: TGTGCCAGCAGTTTTGGACAGGGGCAACCCCTCCACTTT.

The chain recombines TRBV19 with TRBJ2-5; 9 bases are a match to TRBD1. CDR3 length equals 15 residues. CDR1 LNHDA and CDR2 SQIVND come from the germline V gene (reference sequence). The V and J ends lost 5 bases and 3 bases, in that order; junction bases with no gene match: 7. In DNA, the CDR3 is TGTGCCAGTAGTTTACCGGGACAGGGCGAAGAGACCCAGTACTTC. This sequence encodes CASSLPGQGEETQYF.

This clone appeared once. The chain uses TRBV2 and TRBJ2-6; D is unresolved. V was shortened by 7 bases and J by 0 bases, with 10 bases between the two germline ends. Germline lookup yields CDR1 SNHLY and CDR2 FYNNEI. CDR3 length equals 15 residues. This CDR3 is CASTRTSSGANVLTF. CDR3 bases: TGTGCCAGCACTCGTACGAGCTCTGGGGCCAACGTCCTGACTTTC.

This rearrangement joins TRBV2 to TRBJ2-5, with TRBD1 as a possible D gene (5 bases). The germline V gene encodes CDR1 SNHLY and CDR2 FYNNEI. Trimming stripped 7 bases from V and 5 bases from J, with 8 bases between. The CDR3 is 11 amino acids. CDR3: CASTGYETQYF. CDR3 nucleotides: TGTGCCAGCACAGGGTACGAGACCCAGTACTTC.

In its sample, this clone was seen once. The CDR3 DNA sequence: TGTGCCAGCAGTCCGACAGGGGGTAATGAAAAACTGTTTTTT. Encoded protein: CASSPTGGNEKLFF. V usage is TRBV6-4 and J usage is TRBJ1-4; 9 nucleotides line up with TRBD1. The germline V gene encodes CDR1 MRHNA and CDR2 SNTAGT. The CDR3 is 14 amino acids. The V gene end was trimmed by 5 bases and the J gene end by 4 bases; junction bases not matched to a gene: 2.

The CDR3 sequence: CASSEYGSSGGETQYF. The CDR3 region has the DNA TGTGCCAGCAGTGAATACGGCTCTAGCGGGGGGGAGACCCAGTACTTC. This sequence joins TRBV25-1 and TRBJ2-5; 11 bases are shared with TRBD2. J gave up 5 bases and V 0 bases, and 5 bases lay outside the gene matches. This CDR3 is built from 16 residues. Germline CDR1 is MGHDK and CDR2 is SYGVNS.